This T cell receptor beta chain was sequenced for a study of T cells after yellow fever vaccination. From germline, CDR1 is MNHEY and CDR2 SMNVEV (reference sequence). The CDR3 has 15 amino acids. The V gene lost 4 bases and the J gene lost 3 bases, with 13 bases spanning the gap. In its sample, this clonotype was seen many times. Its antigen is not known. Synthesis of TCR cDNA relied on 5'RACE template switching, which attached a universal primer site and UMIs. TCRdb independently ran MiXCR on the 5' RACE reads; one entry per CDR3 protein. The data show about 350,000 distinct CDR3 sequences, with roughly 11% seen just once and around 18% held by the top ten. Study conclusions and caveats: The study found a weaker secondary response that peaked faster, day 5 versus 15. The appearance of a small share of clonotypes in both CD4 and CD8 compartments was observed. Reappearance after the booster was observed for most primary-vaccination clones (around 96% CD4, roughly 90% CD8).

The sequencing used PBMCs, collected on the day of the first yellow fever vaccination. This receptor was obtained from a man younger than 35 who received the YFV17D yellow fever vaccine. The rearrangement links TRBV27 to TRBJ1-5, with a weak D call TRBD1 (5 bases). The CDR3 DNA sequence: TGTGCCAGCAGTTGGGGCAGCGGGCCCAATCAGCCCCAGCATTTT. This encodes CASSWGSGPNQPQHF.